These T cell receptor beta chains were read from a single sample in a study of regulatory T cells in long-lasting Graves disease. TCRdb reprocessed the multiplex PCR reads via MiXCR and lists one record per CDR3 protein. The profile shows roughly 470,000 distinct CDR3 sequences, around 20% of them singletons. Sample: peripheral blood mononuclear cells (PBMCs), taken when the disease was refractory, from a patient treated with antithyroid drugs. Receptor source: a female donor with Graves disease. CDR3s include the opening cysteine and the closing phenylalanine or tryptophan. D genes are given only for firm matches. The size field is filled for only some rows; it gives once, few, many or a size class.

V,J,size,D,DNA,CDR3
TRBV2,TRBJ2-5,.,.,TGTGCCAGCAGTGAGCGTAGTTTCGGGGTCTCGGAGACCCAGTACTTC,CASSERSFGVSETQYF
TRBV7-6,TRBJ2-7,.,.,TGTGCCAGCAGCTTAGTGCCACAAGGGGCCATTTCCTACGAGCAGTACTTC,CASSLVPQGAISYEQYF
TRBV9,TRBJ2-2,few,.,TGTGCCAGCAGCGTAACGGCACTCACGAACACCGGGGAGCTGTTTTTT,CASSVTALTNTGELFF
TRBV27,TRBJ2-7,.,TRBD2,TGTGCCAGCAGTTTACTCGGGGCTAGCGGTGTCTACGAGCAGTACTTC,CASSLLGASGVYEQYF
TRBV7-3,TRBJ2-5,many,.,TGTGCCAGCAGCTTATCCGGAGTAAAAGAGACCCAGTACTTC,CASSLSGVKETQYF
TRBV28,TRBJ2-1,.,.,TGTGCCAGCAGTCCACCGGGACCCAGTAGGGATGAGCAGTTCTTC,CASSPPGPSRDEQFF
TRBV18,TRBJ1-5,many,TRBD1,TGTGCCAGCTCACTTACCGGGACAGGGGGCGGTCAGCCCCAGCATTTT,CASSLTGTGGGQPQHF
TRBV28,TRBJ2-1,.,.,TGTGCCAGCAGCACCCTCTTGATCTATGGTCGGTATGAGCAGTTCTTC,CASSTLLIYGRYEQFF
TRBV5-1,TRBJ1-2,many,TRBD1,TGCGCCAGCAGCATGACAGGGGGCTATGGCTACACCTTC,CASSMTGGYGYTF
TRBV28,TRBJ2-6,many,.,TGTGCCAGCTACCCGACCTCGGGAATCGGGAAGGCTGGGGCCAACGTCCTGACTTTC,CASYPTSGIGKAGANVLTF
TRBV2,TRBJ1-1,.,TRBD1,TGTGCCAGCAGGGACAGGGTAACTGAAGCTTTCTTT,CASRDRVTEAFF
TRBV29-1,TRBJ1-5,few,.,TGCAGCGTCAGCGACGGAAATCAGCCCCAGCATTTT,CSVSDGNQPQHF
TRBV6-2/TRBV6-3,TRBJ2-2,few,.,TGTGCCAGCAGTTACTCGGGGGAAACCGGGGAGCTGTTTTTT,CASSYSGETGELFF
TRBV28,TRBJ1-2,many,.,TGTGCCAGCAGTTTAAGGCAAGAGGCTAACTATGGCTACACCTTC,CASSLRQEANYGYTF
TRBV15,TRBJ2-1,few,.,TGTGCCACCAGCAGAGATCCGGCGGGATGGGAGTTCTTC,CATSRDPAGWEFF
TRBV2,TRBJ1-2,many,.,TGTGCCAGCGGTTTCACAGGGAGAGCCTATGGCTACACCTTC,CASGFTGRAYGYTF
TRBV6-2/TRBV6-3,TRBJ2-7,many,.,TGTGCCAGCAGAAACTCGGGGTTTCTCCCCTACGAGCAGTACTTC,CASRNSGFLPYEQYF
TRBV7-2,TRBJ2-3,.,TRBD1,TGTGCCAGCAGCCCGTCCGGGACAGAGACAGATACGCAGTATTTT,CASSPSGTETDTQYF
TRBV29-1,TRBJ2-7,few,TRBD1,TGCAGCGTTGAGTTAGGGACAGGGATCTACGAGCAGTACTTC,CSVELGTGIYEQYF
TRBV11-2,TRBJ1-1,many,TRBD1,TGTGCCAGCAAGGAAGGGGGCAGTATGTTGGAGACTGAAGCTTTCTTT,CASKEGGSMLETEAFF
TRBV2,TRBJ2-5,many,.,TGTGCCAGCAGTGGCACCTTCCTGGAGACCCAGTACTTC,CASSGTFLETQYF
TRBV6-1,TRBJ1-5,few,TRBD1,TGTGCCAGCAGGACAGGGGCGGGGGTTGCGAATCAGCCCCAGCATTTT,CASRTGAGVANQPQHF
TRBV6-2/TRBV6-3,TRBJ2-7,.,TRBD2,TGTGCCAGCGGCCGTAGCGGGAGATCCGAGCAGTACTTC,CASGRSGRSEQYF
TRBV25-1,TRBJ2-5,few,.,TGTGCCAGCAGCGCACAAGGACATATCCAAGAGACCCAGTACTTC,CASSAQGHIQETQYF
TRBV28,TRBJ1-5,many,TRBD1,TGTGCCAGCAGTATACAGGGGATCAATCAGCCCCAGCATTTT,CASSIQGINQPQHF
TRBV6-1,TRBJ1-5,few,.,TGTGCCAGCAGGCCTATGACGGACCGCAATCAGCCCCAGCATTTT,CASRPMTDRNQPQHF
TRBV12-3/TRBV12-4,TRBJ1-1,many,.,TGTGCCAGCAGGGAGGGGAACACTGAAGCTTTCTTT,CASREGNTEAFF
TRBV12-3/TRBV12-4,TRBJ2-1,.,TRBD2,TGTGCCAGCACCGACCGAGTAGCGGGAGGGTATGAGCAGTTCTTC,CASTDRVAGGYEQFF
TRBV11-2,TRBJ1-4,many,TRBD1,TGTGCCAGCAGTACAGGGGCATCTAATGAAAAACTGTTTTTT,CASSTGASNEKLFF
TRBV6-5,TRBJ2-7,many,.,TGTGCCAGCAGTTCGAGCGGCGGCCACTACGAGCAGTACTTC,CASSSSGGHYEQYF
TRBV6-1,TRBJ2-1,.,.,TGTGCCAGCAGTGACCAGACAGGACTTAGCTCCTACAATGAGCAGTTCTTC,CASSDQTGLSSYNEQFF
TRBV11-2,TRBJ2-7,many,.,TGTGCCAGCAGCCAACAGGGGGTAGCGGGCGAGCAGTACTTC,CASSQQGVAGEQYF
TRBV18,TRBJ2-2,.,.,TGTGCCAGCTCACTCCGGGGCATTGGGGAGCTGTTTTTT,CASSLRGIGELFF
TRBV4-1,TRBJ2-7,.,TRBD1,TGCGCCAGCAGCCCCCGGGACAGGGGGCCCTACGAGCAGTACTTC,CASSPRDRGPYEQYF
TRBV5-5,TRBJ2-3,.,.,TGTGCCAGCAGCTTGACGAAAAGCACAGATACGCAGTATTTT,CASSLTKSTDTQYF
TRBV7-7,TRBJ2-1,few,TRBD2,TGTGCTAGCAGCTCGGGGACTAGCGGGAGGGGAATCCACAATGAGCAGTTCTTC,CASSSGTSGRGIHNEQFF
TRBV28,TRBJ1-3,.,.,TGTGCCAGCAGCCCGACAGGAGTGATCTCTGAAAACACCATATATTTT,CASSPTGVISENTIYF
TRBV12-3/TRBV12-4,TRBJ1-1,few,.,TGTGCCAGCAGCAGGCTTCCTTTGAACACTGAAGCTTTCTTT,CASSRLPLNTEAFF
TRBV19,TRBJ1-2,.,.,TGTGCCAGTAGTACGGTGGACGACTATGGCTACACCTTC,CASSTVDDYGYTF
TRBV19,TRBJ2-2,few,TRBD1,TGTGCCAGTAAAACGGGACAGCAATTCACCGGGGAGCTGTTTTTT,CASKTGQQFTGELFF
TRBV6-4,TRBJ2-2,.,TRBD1,TGTGCCAGCAGTGAAGGGACAGGGGCCACCGGGGAGCTGTTTTTT,CASSEGTGATGELFF
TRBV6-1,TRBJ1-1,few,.,TGTGCCAGCAGCCAAGGGACAAATGAAGCTTTCTTT,CASSQGTNEAFF